This T cell receptor (beta chain) came from a study of OX40 agonist ivuxolimab in advanced cancers. Study context: Enrollees could have had prior anti-PD-1, anti-PD-L1 or anti-CTLA-4 therapy, which under 50% had received.

The CDR3 is 15 amino acids. The protocol was immunoSEQ multiplex PCR, while the TCRdb copy is restricted to in-frame clones and leaves out a portion. The table includes nearly 70,000 clones, roughly 84% detected once. The chain carries TRBV21-1 and TRBJ2-5. TRBV21-1 constitutes a pseudogene. The receptor was derived from an adult with an advanced solid tumor such as melanoma, head and neck, liver or kidney cancer. The sequenced sample was CD4+ or CD8+ T cells sorted from blood, obtained in a trial of the OX40 agonist ivuxolimab. In DNA form, the CDR3 reads TGTGCCAGCACCTCCGGGGGCACCGTTGAAGAGACCCAGTACTTC. Protein sequence: CASTSGGTVEETQYF.